This T cell receptor beta chain emerged from a study of vaccination effects on CD4 cells after COVID-19. Study-wide context: Both of the two convalescent patients gave a sample, one 16 days and one a week before vaccination.

Clones were sequenced by immunoSEQ multiplex PCR, and TCRdb holds only the in-frame ones, with some missing. The table has 20,000 to 30,000 clones, about 76% seen once. Concerning this clone: No antigen is known for it.

Sequencing in the ViraFEST assay came after antigen-specific CD4+ T cells had been expanded with viral peptide pools, which were used to stimulate PBMC. Following 10 days of culture, CD4+ T cells were isolated. The person had a PCR-confirmed SARS-CoV-2 infection during March to December 2020. The authors exchanged half the medium for IL-2 medium on days 3 and 7. The CDR3 spans 14 residues. CDR1 is KGHSH and CDR2 is LQKENI in the germline V gene. J lost 3 bases, V lost 0 bases, and 1 base had no gene match. The study, taken as a whole, reports: New vaccine-induced clones dominated post-vaccine spike-reactive clones in convalescents. There was marked clonal contraction among infection- and vaccine-induced clones late after vaccination.

Sequencing was performed on CD4+ T cells from PBMCs cultured with HCoV-NL63 spike peptides, taken before COVID-19 vaccination. This sequence originates from a human donor who had a prior SARS-CoV-2 infection. The chain links TRBV18 to TRBJ2-5, with 7 positions matching TRBD1. The CDR3 nucleotides read TGTGCCAGCTCACCACCGGGACAGAAAGAGACCCAGTACTTC. This translates into CASSPPGQKETQYF. The whole variable domain, filled in from reference TRBV18 and TRBJ2-5, reads NAGVMQNPRHLVRRRGQEARLRCSPMKGHSHVYWYRQLPEEGLKFMVYLQKENIIDESGMPKERFSAEFPKEGPSILRIQQVVRGDSAAYFCASSPPGQKETQYFGPGTRLLVL.